This TCR beta chain was sequenced in a study of quantifying T cell responses using KT2 cells. On the study more broadly: Reverse transcription used primers in the TCR alpha and beta constant regions. The second PCR was a qPCR stopped at a predetermined fluorescence threshold.

A single-stranded UMI oligo with SP2 sequence was ligated to cDNA 3' ends. First-round PCR used 4 cycles and beta primers RC1.1 and RC1.2 covering TRBC1 and TRBC2. Separate processing of TCR alpha and beta chains began at the second PCR. TCRdb re-called the UMI-ligation and nested PCR reads with MiXCR, one entry per CDR3 protein. The sample includes under 35,000 distinct CDR3 sequences, 7.3% seen only once; the top ten take approximately 15%. This CDR3 contains 14 residues. Known numbers of the T cell clone KT2 were added to PBMC. KT2 cells were mixed with fixed PBMC numbers at varying ratios. The source is a human donor. The rearrangement uses TRBV21-1 and TRBJ1-5. TRBV21-1 represents a pseudogene. Sample: PBMCs spiked with cells of the T cell clone KT2. The CDR3 sequence is CASIGGLPGQPQHF. The CDR3 nucleotides read TGTGCCAGCATCGGTGGGCTACCTGGACAGCCCCAGCATTTT.